The 6 T cell receptor beta chains below were found in one sample sequenced in a study of blood T cells in healthy people across ages. The use of a sample-barcoded 5' primer and a J-beta primer mix characterized a second PCR of about 7 to 12 cycles. In TCRdb, the 5' RACE reads were re-called with MiXCR into one record per CDR3 protein. The sample yields around 800,000 distinct CDR3 sequences, 40% to 50% seen once. Sequenced material: blood. All receptors come from a man in his 60s in good health.

This clonotype was picked up one time. The V and J genes are TRBV30 and TRBJ1-5; D call uncertain. V was trimmed by 1 base and J by 3 bases, leaving 7 bases between them. This CDR3 comprises 13 residues. The germline gives CDR1 GTSNPN, CDR2 SVGIG (reference sequence). CDR3 region: CAWSESDNQPQHF. The DNA of the CDR3 is TGTGCCTGGAGTGAGTCAGACAATCAGCCCCAGCATTTT.

The gene calls are TRBV20-1 and TRBJ2-7; possible D gene TRBD1, 6 bases. The CDR3 is 12 amino acids. The germline V gene has CDR1 DFQATT and CDR2 SNEGSKA (reference sequence). Between the trimmed V and J ends, which lost 5 bases and 6 bases, there was a span of 14 bases. The CDR3: CSAQQGPREQYF. CDR3 in DNA: TGCAGTGCTCAACAGGGCCCTCGCGAGCAGTACTTC.

The rearrangement links TRBV5-1 to TRBJ2-7, with a possible D match to TRBD2 (6 bases). This CDR3 has 14 residues. The V and J ends lost 0 bases and 3 bases respectively, with 10 bases between them. The V gene's germline CDR1 is SGHRS and CDR2 YFSETQ. CDR3 in DNA: TGCGCCAGCAGCTTGGGGGGGGAAGACTACGAGCAGTACTTC. Residues: CASSLGGEDYEQYF.

This clonotype was seen only a few times. This chain connects TRBV12-3 or TRBV12-4 to TRBJ1-1; D is unresolved. The CDR3 covers 14 residues. Deletions cut 6 bases from V and 4 bases from J, with 15 bases between. The CDR3 DNA reads TGTGCCAGCAGCCCGACGGCCCGGAGCACTGAAGCTTTCTTT. It encodes CASSPTARSTEAFF.

The chain employs TRBV20-1 and TRBJ1-5; D ambiguous. Germline V gene data show CDR1 as DFQATT and CDR2 as SNEGSKA (reference sequence). This CDR3 comprises 14 residues. V lost 6 bases and J 6 bases, leaving 18 bases between the germline ends. In DNA, the CDR3 is TGCAGTGCGGAGATTAGGCCCGCAAGTCAGCCCCAGCATTTT. Residues: CSAEIRPASQPQHF.

The chain uses TRBV4-2 and TRBJ1-4; TRBD1 is a possible D gene (6 bases). The CDR3 is 17 residues long. The ends were cut back, 1 base at V and 7 bases at J, with 19 bases in the middle. Germline CDR1 reads LGHNA; CDR2 reads YNFKEQ. The DNA of the CDR3 is TGTGCCAGCAGCCAAGGAAGGCCACAGGGTACGGGTGAAAAACTGTTTTTT. Translated, it gives CASSQGRPQGTGEKLFF.